Below are 27 T cell receptor beta chains sequenced from a single sample in a study of cytomegalovirus exposure and HLA in healthy donors. Both 60 Vbeta primers and 13 Jbeta primers went into the PCR. Assay: immunoSEQ multiplex PCR; the TCRdb copy retains only in-frame clones and omits some. The sample has about 89,000 clones, around four fifths seen once. Sequenced: PBMCs. The receptors derive from a man between 25 and 39 years old in good health and CMV-seropositive.

The V gene is TRBV4-3, the J gene TRBJ2-2, with 7 bases that match TRBD2. The CDR3 sequence is 15 residues long. CDR1 and CDR2 (germline): LGHNA, YSLEER. V gave up 4 bases and J gave up 5 bases; unmatched junction bases: 7. CDR3 nucleotide sequence: TGCGCCAGCAGCCGGGACTACCTAGGGACCGGGGAGCTGTTTTTT. Encoded protein: CASSRDYLGTGELFF.

This sequence joins TRBV15 and TRBJ2-5, with no clear D. Germline V CDR1 and CDR2: LNHNV, YYDKDF (reference sequence). The V end was cut by 0 bases, the J end by 0 bases, with 8 bases between. The CDR3 loop spans 15 amino acids. CDR3 in DNA: TGTGCCACCAGCAGAGATAAGAGATACCAAGAGACCCAGTACTTC. Translation gives CATSRDKRYQETQYF.

The rearrangement links TRBV28 to TRBJ1-2; no reliable D call. From germline, CDR1 is MDHEN and CDR2 SYDVKM. The CDR3 has 13 amino acids. V lost 6 bases to trimming and J lost 5 bases, with 13 bases between them. The CDR3 DNA is TGTGCCAGCAGCCGTATCAGAGGGTATGGCTACACCTTC. Its translation: CASSRIRGYGYTF.

V usage is TRBV4-3 and J usage is TRBJ2-1, with D perhaps TRBD1 (5 bases). Germline assignment: CDR1 LGHNA and CDR2 YSLEER. There are 16 residues in the CDR3. V lost 0 bases to trimming and J lost 0 bases, with 9 bases between them. The CDR3 nucleotides read TGCGCCAGCAGCCAAGATGTAGGGGACTCCTACAATGAGCAGTTCTTC. Translated: CASSQDVGDSYNEQFF.

The rearrangement uses TRBV28 and TRBJ1-1, with a possible D match to TRBD1 (6 bases). The CDR3 spans 15 residues. Per the germline V gene, CDR1 is MDHEN and CDR2 is SYDVKM. Trimming removed 2 bases from V and 5 bases from J, with 15 bases in between. CDR3 sequence reads: CASSLNRGAGTEAFF. CDR3 nucleotides: TGTGCCAGCAGTTTAAACCGGGGGGCAGGTACTGAAGCTTTCTTT. The whole variable domain, filled in from reference TRBV28 and TRBJ1-1, reads DVKVTQSSRYLVKRTGEKVFLECVQDMDHENMFWYRQDPGLGLRLIYFSYDVKMKEKGDIPEGYSVSREKKERFSLILESASTNQTSMYLCASSLNRGAGTEAFFGQGTRLTVV.

The gene calls are TRBV18 and TRBJ1-4; 8 bases match TRBD1. There are 16 residues in the CDR3. The J segment lost 4 bases and the V segment lost 6 bases, leaving 10 bases of the junction unmatched. Germline values: CDR1 KGHSH, CDR2 LQKENI. CDR3 protein: CASSAGTGGFNEKLFF. The CDR3 DNA follows: TGTGCCAGCTCGGCCGGGACAGGTGGTTTTAATGAAAAACTGTTTTTT.

By share, this clone ranks as medium-sized. This chain joins TRBV19 and TRBJ1-3; D uncertain. The germline V and J ends were trimmed by 4 bases and 2 bases, with 9 bases remaining between them. This CDR3 region has 14 residues. Germline CDR1 is LNHDA and CDR2 is SQIVND (reference sequence). CDR3 sequence reads: CASSRSGTGNTIYF. The CDR3 coding sequence is TGTGCCAGTAGTAGGTCAGGTACTGGAAACACCATATATTTT.

The V and J genes are TRBV5-4 and TRBJ1-1; 9 nucleotides agree with TRBD1. CDR3 size: 14 residues. V was clipped by 2 bases and J by 7 bases; unmatched bases: 6. The germline CDR1 and CDR2 sequences are SGHNT and YYREEE (reference sequence). For the CDR3, the DNA is TGTGCCAGCAGCTTTACAGGGGGCGGGGGTGAAGCTTTCTTT. It specifies CASSFTGGGGEAFF.

The CDR3 nucleotides read TGTGCCAGCAGCATCACAGGAGAACACTACGAGCAGTACTTC. Its protein is CASSITGEHYEQYF. The chain links TRBV11-2 to TRBJ2-7, with D perhaps TRBD1 (5 bases). Germline loops: CDR1 SGHAT, CDR2 FQNNGV. The CDR3 is 14 residues long. Trimming took off 5 bases at V and 3 bases at J, with 14 bases between the two ends. Full variable domain (missing parts from reference TRBV11-2 and TRBJ2-7): EAGVAQSPRYKIIEKRQSVAFWCNPISGHATLYWYQQILGQGPKLLIQFQNNGVVDDSQLPKDRFSAERLKGVDSTLKIQPAKLEDSAVYLCASSITGEHYEQYFGPGTRLTVT.

The chain uses TRBV10-1 and TRBJ2-7, with D possibly matching TRBD2 (7 bases). The CDR3 spans 17 residues. Trimming took 2 bases from V and 0 from J, leaving 17 bases between them. From germline, CDR1 is WNHNN and CDR2 SYGVQD (reference sequence). This CDR3 is CASSERPVRGASYEQYF. CDR3 nucleotide sequence: TGCGCCAGCAGTGAGCGCCCTGTCCGGGGGGCCTCCTACGAGCAGTACTTC.

The V gene is TRBV4-3, the J gene TRBJ1-4; 7 bases align to TRBD1. The CDR3 sequence is 16 residues long. Trimming cost V 2 bases and J 6 bases; bases outside gene matches: 9. Looked up from germline, CDR1 is LGHNA and CDR2 is YSLEER. The CDR3 region is CASSQLPGQFDEKLFF. The CDR3 bases are TGCGCCAGCAGCCAATTACCGGGACAGTTCGATGAAAAACTGTTTTTT.

The V and J genes are TRBV2 and TRBJ1-3; TRBD1 might be the D (6 bases). The V gene's germline CDR1 is SNHLY and CDR2 FYNNEI. The length of the CDR3 is 14 residues. V lost 7 bases, J lost 4 bases, and 14 bases lay in between. The CDR3 sequence: CASKQGLTGNTIYF. CDR3 nucleotides: TGTGCCAGCAAGCAGGGGCTTACCGGAAACACCATATATTTT.

The gene calls are TRBV19 and TRBJ1-1, with D uncertain. CDR3 length equals 13 residues. Per the germline V gene, CDR1 is LNHDA and CDR2 is SQIVND (reference sequence). Trimming shortened V by 3 bases and J by 0 bases, and 5 bases separated the two germline ends. The CDR3 DNA reads as TGTGCCAGTAGTATTGGCATGAACACTGAAGCTTTCTTT. This sequence encodes CASSIGMNTEAFF.

This chain joins TRBV11-3 and TRBJ2-1, with a tentative D call TRBD1 (6 bases). Trimming took off 9 bases at V and 0 bases at J, with 12 bases between the two ends. The germline CDR1 and CDR2 sequences are SGHNT and YENEEA. The CDR3 contains 14 residues. The CDR3 DNA reads TGTGCCAGTAGACAGGATTCCTCCTACAATGAGCAGTTCTTC. It translates to CASRQDSSYNEQFF.

This clone was counted between two and nine times. The chain carries TRBV5-4 and TRBJ2-3, with 8 nucleotides matching TRBD2. The V gene end was trimmed by 2 bases and the J gene end by 6 bases; junction bases not matched to a gene: 8. Germline V gene sequence: CDR1 SGHNT, CDR2 YYREEE (reference sequence). This CDR3 is 15 amino acids long. DNA for the CDR3: TGTGCCAGCAGCTTCGGGGGGGCCCTAGGGGATACGCAGTATTTT. This translates into CASSFGGALGDTQYF.

V is TRBV2 and J is TRBJ1-5; TRBD1 is a possible D gene (6 bases). The V end was cut by 6 bases, the J end by 0 bases, with 12 bases between. This CDR3 spans 15 amino acids. Per germline, CDR1 SNHLY and CDR2 FYNNEI. CDR3 sequence (DNA): TGTGCCAGCAGCCGGGACACAAATAGCAATCAGCCCCAGCATTTT. Protein: CASSRDTNSNQPQHF.

The gene calls are TRBV2 and TRBJ2-2; perhaps TRBD1 as D (5 bases). The germline V and J ends were trimmed by 11 bases and 3 bases, with 13 bases remaining between them. Germline CDR1 and CDR2: SNHLY and FYNNEI. CDR3 length: 13 amino acids. As DNA, the CDR3 is TGTGCCGGCGGTGCAGGGCACACCGGGGAGCTGTTTTTT. It translates to CAGGAGHTGELFF.

The chain is built from TRBV5-8 and TRBJ1-5; TRBD1 matches 7 bases. The CDR3 is 14 residues long. Trimming cost V 4 bases and J 4 bases; bases outside gene matches: 5. The germline gives CDR1 SGHTS, CDR2 YDEGEE. The CDR3 loop reads CASSARGSNQPQHF. The CDR3 coding sequence is TGTGCCAGCAGCGCCAGGGGGTCTAATCAGCCCCAGCATTTT.

J is TRBJ2-7 and V is TRBV6-4; D uncertain. The CDR3 is 15 residues long. Trimming pared 7 bases from V and 3 bases from J, leaving 19 bases between. Germline lookup yields CDR1 MRHNA and CDR2 SNTAGT. This CDR3 reads CASIGTLELIYEQYF. CDR3 coding DNA: TGTGCCAGCATAGGTACGCTGGAGTTAATCTACGAGCAGTACTTC.

The chain combines TRBV5-5 with TRBJ2-1; D is uncertain. Germline V gene lookup returns CDR1 SGHKS and CDR2 YYEKEE (reference sequence). V was shortened by 1 base and J by 3 bases, with 8 bases between the two germline ends. The CDR3 is made up of 14 amino acids. The DNA for the CDR3 is TGTGCCAGCAGCTTGCCAGGCCTCTACAATGAGCAGTTCTTC. This sequence encodes CASSLPGLYNEQFF.

This clone was seen a handful of times. CDR3 loop: CASGRSSSGNTIYF. In DNA, the CDR3 is TGTGCCAGCGGGAGGTCCTCTAGTGGAAACACCATATATTTT. V usage is TRBV9 and J usage is TRBJ1-3; D call uncertain. Germline V gene sequence: CDR1 SGDLS, CDR2 YYNGEE. The CDR3 runs 14 residues. V lost 7 bases and J 3 bases, leaving 14 bases between the germline ends.

J is TRBJ1-5 and V is TRBV18; TRBD1 matches 7 bases. V shed 3 bases and J 7 bases; nucleotides not matched to a gene: 6. This CDR3 region has 14 residues. Germline CDR1 is KGHSH and CDR2 is LQKENI. CDR3 DNA: TGTGCCAGCTCACCCGATCAGGGGGACCAGCCCCAGCATTTT. Translating it yields CASSPDQGDQPQHF.

The V and J genes are TRBV19 and TRBJ2-7; possible D gene TRBD1, 5 bases. The germline gives CDR1 LNHDA, CDR2 SQIVND (reference sequence). The CDR3 totals 14 residues. The V end lost 5 bases, the J end lost 6 bases, and 17 bases lay between the germline ends. The CDR3, as DNA: TGTGCCAGTAGTCCAAATGGGTGGGGCTTCGAGCAGTACTTC. Translation gives CASSPNGWGFEQYF.

This clone was counted between two and nine times. This sequence joins TRBV5-6 and TRBJ1-1; the D gene is possibly TRBD1 (5 bases). The germline gives CDR1 SGHDT, CDR2 YYEEEE. V was trimmed by 0 bases and J by 3 bases, leaving 18 bases between them. This CDR3 has 17 residues. The CDR3 DNA is TGTGCCAGCAGCTTGGAGGGGCGCCTTTTCATGGACACTGAAGCTTTCTTT. Translated, it gives CASSLEGRLFMDTEAFF.

The rearrangement joins TRBV18 to TRBJ1-4, with 12 bases lining up with TRBD1. The CDR3 runs to 16 residues. The germline V gene encodes CDR1 KGHSH and CDR2 LQKENI. Germline trimming cut 4 bases from V and 10 bases from J; bases unmatched to any gene: 10. The chain's CDR3 is CASSRSDGTGGGKLFF. Here the CDR3 DNA reads TGTGCCAGCTCACGATCGGACGGGACAGGGGGCGGAAAACTGTTTTTT.

The chain recombines TRBV12-5 with TRBJ1-5; unclear D gene. The CDR3 is made up of 14 amino acids. V lost 6 bases to trimming and J lost 5 bases, with 14 bases between them. Germline V gives CDR1 LGHNT, CDR2 FRNRAP. In DNA form, the CDR3 reads TGTGCTAGTGGCTGGAGAGGCAGTCATCAGCCCCAGCATTTT. Amino acid sequence: CASGWRGSHQPQHF.

The rearrangement links TRBV30 to TRBJ1-2; 9 bases map to TRBD1. Germline-derived CDR1 and CDR2 are GTSNPN and SVGIG (reference sequence). CDR3 length: 14 amino acids. V lost 2 bases to trimming and J lost 8 bases; unmatched junction nucleotides: 9. The CDR3 nucleotides read TGTGCCTGGAGTTCTGACAGGGGGTCCGGCGGCTACACCTTC. It encodes CAWSSDRGSGGYTF.